These 15 T cell receptor beta chains originate from one sample sequenced in a study of blood T cells in healthy people across ages. The use of a sample-barcoded 5' primer and a J-beta primer mix characterized a second PCR of roughly 6 to 11 cycles. MiXCR, run by TCRdb on the 5' RACE reads, gives a single entry per CDR3 protein. The sample consists of over 600,000 distinct CDR3 sequences, about 61% of them appearing once. Sequencing input: blood. Receptors were obtained from a man aged 40-49 years in good health.

This clonotype was detected a few times. V usage is TRBV7-2 and J usage is TRBJ1-2; D unresolved. This CDR3 comprises 14 residues. Trimming removed 7 bases from V and 3 bases from J, with 15 bases in between. Germline V lookup: CDR1 SGHTA, CDR2 FQGNSA. The CDR3 DNA sequence: TGTGCCAGCACCGGCAGACTCGCGTACTATGGCTACACCTTC. Translating gives CASTGRLAYYGYTF. Full variable domain (remainder filled in from reference TRBV7-2 and TRBJ1-2): GAGVSQSPSNKVTEKGKDVELRCDPISGHTALYWYRQSLGQGLEFLIYFQGNSAPDKSGLPSDRFSAERTGGSVSTLTIQRTQQEDSAVYLCASTGRLAYYGYTFGSGTRLTVV.

A single count supports this clonotype. The rearrangement uses TRBV6-2 or TRBV6-3 and TRBJ2-7, with 8 bases that match TRBD2. CDR1 MNHEY and CDR2 SVGEGT come from the germline V gene. The CDR3 loop spans 15 amino acids. With V trimmed by 5 bases and J by 6 bases, 12 bases remained unmatched. The CDR3 nucleotides read TGTGCCAGCAGTCGCCTCGGCCTAGCGGGTAGCGAGCAGTACTTC. This translates into CASSRLGLAGSEQYF.

The chain has TRBV5-1 and TRBJ2-3; D possibly matches TRBD1 or TRBD2 (5 bases each). V lost 0 bases and J lost 6, with 17 bases in between. This CDR3 spans 16 amino acids. CDR1 and CDR2 from the germline V gene are SGHRS and YFSETQ. The CDR3 loop is CASSLVGDAYRDTQYF. DNA for the CDR3: TGCGCCAGCAGCTTGGTGGGGGACGCCTACAGGGATACGCAGTATTTT.

The V gene is TRBV27, the J gene TRBJ2-5; D ambiguous. Matching the DNA end better, TRBJ2-7 makes the J call doubtful. The CDR3 extends over 13 amino acids. Looked up from germline, CDR1 is MNHEY and CDR2 is SMNVEV (reference sequence). The CDR3 is CARSRRLPLEQYF. The CDR3 bases are TGTGCCAGGAGCCGGCGCCTACCACTCGAGCAGTACTTC.

This clonotype occurred once. This chain uses TRBV6-5 with TRBJ2-2, with TRBD1 matching 7 bases. In germline, CDR1 is MNHEY, CDR2 SVGAGI. CDR3 length: 16 residues. With 6 bases clipped from V and 5 bases from J, the junction kept 12 bases outside the gene matches. In DNA, the CDR3 is TGTGCCAGCAGAGCGGCCAGGGACAGATTAACCGGGGAGCTGTTTTTT. Amino acids: CASRAARDRLTGELFF.

This clonotype was seen ten or more times. The V and J genes are TRBV5-1 and TRBJ2-1; TRBD2 matches at 7 bases. The V and J ends lost 2 bases and 3 bases, in that order; junction bases with no gene match: 5. The CDR3 length is 15 residues. Germline V CDR1 and CDR2: SGHRS, YFSETQ. The CDR3 region is CASSFPRERYNEQFF. The CDR3 DNA reads TGCGCCAGCAGCTTTCCGCGGGAGCGCTACAATGAGCAGTTCTTC.

This rearrangement joins TRBV6-5 to TRBJ2-4, with 8 nucleotides matching TRBD2. Germline values: CDR1 MNHEY, CDR2 SVGAGI. There are 14 residues in the CDR3. Germline trimming cut 7 bases from V and 0 bases from J; bases unmatched to any gene: 2. CDR3 sequence (DNA): TGTGCCAGCAAACGGGGGGGAGCCAAAAACATTCAGTACTTC. Its protein product is CASKRGGAKNIQYF.

V is TRBV19 and J is TRBJ2-4; 10 bases are shared with TRBD1. The CDR3 consists of 16 residues. J gave up 7 bases and V 3 bases, and 9 bases lay outside the gene matches. Germline lookup yields CDR1 LNHDA and CDR2 SQIVND (reference sequence). In nucleotides, the CDR3 is TGTGCCAGTAGTATGCGGAGGGGACAGGGGAGCAACATTCAGTACTTC. Its translation: CASSMRRGQGSNIQYF.

This clonotype was recorded a few times. The chain employs TRBV10-3 and TRBJ2-7; TRBD1 might be the D (5 bases). Germline CDR1 and CDR2: ENHRY and SYGVKD. The CDR3 is made up of 14 amino acids. Trimming took 10 bases from V and 4 from J, leaving 20 bases between them. Here the CDR3 DNA reads TGTGCCACTAAGGGGTCAGGTGCTCCTTACGAGCAGTACTTC. Amino acid sequence: CATKGSGAPYEQYF.

The table lists this clonotype with a few counts. The chain employs TRBV7-3 and TRBJ2-6, with D possibly matching TRBD1 (5 bases). CDR1 is SGHTA and CDR2 is FQGTGA in the germline V gene. The CDR3 covers 19 residues. V shed 5 bases and J shed 0 bases, with 20 bases lying between them. CDR3 sequence reads: CASSPTAQQASSGANVLTF. Written as DNA, the CDR3 is TGTGCCAGCAGCCCAACGGCTCAACAGGCGAGCTCTGGGGCCAACGTCCTGACTTTC. The full variable domain, with the rest looked up from reference TRBV7-3 and TRBJ2-6, is GAGVSQTPSNKVTEKGKYVELRCDPISGHTALYWYRQSLGQGPEFLIYFQGTGAADDSGLPNDRFFAVRPEGSVSTLKIQRTERGDSAVYLCASSPTAQQASSGANVLTFGAGSRLTVL.

The CDR3 sequence: CASSQADGCIRYF. CDR3 DNA: TGTGCCAGCAGCCAAGCGGACGGGTGTATACGGTACTTC. The V call is TRBV4-2, the J call TRBJ2-5; D ambiguous. V was pared by 1 base and J by 13 bases, with 16 bases between. There are 13 residues in the CDR3. CDR1 LGHNA and CDR2 YNFKEQ come from the germline V gene.

This clonotype was seen a few times. V is TRBV7-2 and J is TRBJ2-5; no clear D gene. The V end was cut by 4 bases, the J end by 5 bases, with 14 bases between. This CDR3 is 14 amino acids long. Per germline, CDR1 SGHTA and CDR2 FQGNSA. The CDR3 sequence: CASSSLGRHETQYF. The CDR3 coding sequence is TGTGCCAGCAGCTCCCTCGGCAGACACGAGACCCAGTACTTC.

In this sample, this clonotype turned up a few times. This chain connects TRBV6-5 to TRBJ2-1; 8 bases map to TRBD2. Germline V gene data show CDR1 as MNHEY and CDR2 as SVGAGI. J lost 1 base, V lost 6 bases, and 8 bases had no gene match. The CDR3 contains 16 residues. The CDR3 region has the DNA TGTGCCAGCAGAGCACAAACGGGGGGGTCCTACAATGAGCAGTTCTTC. This encodes CASRAQTGGSYNEQFF.

V gene TRBV5-1 combines with J gene TRBJ2-1, with 9 bases fitting TRBD2. The length of the CDR3 is 16 residues. Trimming at V came to 4 bases and at J to 5 bases, leaving 10 bases not matched to a gene. The germline gives CDR1 SGHRS, CDR2 YFSETQ. DNA for the CDR3: TGCGCCAGCAGCAACCGTGTGGCGGGGGGGGACAATGAGCAGTTCTTC. It is translated as CASSNRVAGGDNEQFF.

The chain has TRBV28 and TRBJ1-2; 8 bases line up with TRBD1. The CDR3 has 13 residues. CDR1 is MDHEN, CDR2 SYDVKM, per germline. The junction had 3 bases not matched to a gene; V was cut back by 5 bases and J by 4 bases. CDR3 residues: CASSRDRRYGYTF. In DNA form, the CDR3 reads TGTGCCAGCAGTCGGGACAGGCGCTATGGCTACACCTTC.